Following are 10 T cell receptor beta chains from one sample sequenced in a study of CD8+CD57+ T cells in acquired aplastic anemia. Genomic DNA, the template, was used for profiling of the TCR beta VDJ and CDR3. TCRdb fed the reads into MiXCR, producing one record per CDR3 protein. Among approximately 470,000 distinct CDR3 sequences listed, roughly 34% were seen once. The authors sequenced patients whose flow cytometry had shown CD8+CD57+ cell expansion. The sample was sorted CD4+, CD8+, or CD8+CD57+ T cells (not recorded which) from PBMCs. The receptors were sampled from a human donor with aplastic anemia.

This clonotype was observed many times. The J gene is TRBJ1-2, the V gene TRBV20-1, with D possibly TRBD1 on 5 matching bases. Germline V gives CDR1 DFQATT, CDR2 SNEGSKA (reference sequence). The V gene lost 5 bases and the J gene lost 6 bases, with 16 bases spanning the gap. This CDR3 contains 13 residues. The CDR3 bases are TGCAGTGCTGTCCGGGGGATACTAGATGGCTACACCTTC. Protein: CSAVRGILDGYTF.

This clonotype has a handful of counts. A much larger clone sits a single nucleotide away, making a read error possible. This chain connects TRBV2 to TRBJ2-7, with 8 bases aligning to TRBD1. There are 16 residues in the CDR3. Trimming at V came to 11 bases and at J to 1 base, leaving 16 bases not matched to a gene. Germline CDR1 reads SNHLY; CDR2 reads FYNNEI. In DNA, the CDR3 is TGTGCCGGCTGCTCAGGACAGGGTATGTGGTCCTACGAGCAGTACTTC. Translated, it gives CAGCSGQGMWSYEQYF.

This clonotype was seen at least ten times. This sequence joins TRBV29-1 and TRBJ1-6; D is unclear. Germline V gives CDR1 SQVTM, CDR2 ANQGSEA. The V and J ends lost 4 bases and 7 bases respectively, with 11 bases between them. The CDR3 runs 13 residues. The CDR3 sequence: CSVGGRRNSPLHF. The CDR3, as DNA: TGCAGCGTTGGCGGCAGAAGGAATTCACCCCTCCACTTT.

The J gene is TRBJ2-7, the V gene TRBV27; 9 bases map to TRBD2. Trimming at V came to 5 bases and at J to 3 bases, leaving 8 bases not matched to a gene. The CDR3 has 15 amino acids. CDR1 is MNHEY and CDR2 is SMNVEV in the germline V gene (reference sequence). The CDR3 nucleotides read TGTGCCAGCAGTAGGGTAGCGGGAGTACTCTACGAGCAGTACTTC. As protein: CASSRVAGVLYEQYF.

This clonotype appeared many times. The V and J genes are TRBV5-1 and TRBJ2-6; TRBD1 matches at 7 bases. CDR1 SGHRS and CDR2 YFSETQ come from the germline V gene. The CDR3 contains 17 residues. The V gene end was trimmed by 3 bases and the J gene end by 0 bases; junction bases not matched to a gene: 6. The CDR3 region is CASSSTTGHSGANVLTF. As DNA, the CDR3 is TGCGCCAGCAGCTCTACGACAGGGCACTCTGGGGCCAACGTCCTGACTTTC.

The chain couples TRBV6-1 to TRBJ1-6, with D uncertain. This CDR3 region has 14 residues. Germline assignment: CDR1 MNHNS and CDR2 SASEGT. V was shortened by 7 bases and J by 6 bases, with 13 bases between the two germline ends. CDR3 sequence (DNA): TGTGCCAGCAAAAACCTGACGCGTAATTCACCCCTCCACTTT. Amino acid sequence: CASKNLTRNSPLHF.

The CDR3 bases are TGTGCCAGCAGTGAATTATCAACCACCGGGGAGCTGTTTTTT. It yields the protein CASSELSTTGELFF. The chain combines TRBV6-1 with TRBJ2-2, with unresolved D. V was pared by 2 bases and J by 4 bases, with 8 bases between. This CDR3 is 14 amino acids long. CDR1 is MNHNS and CDR2 is SASEGT in the germline V gene.

The CDR3 loop is CASSLVPSGSTYEQYF. In DNA form, the CDR3 reads TGCGCCAGCAGCTTGGTTCCTAGCGGGAGCACCTACGAGCAGTACTTC. The chain carries TRBV5-1 and TRBJ2-7, with 10 bases fitting TRBD2. The CDR3 covers 16 residues. The V gene end was trimmed by 0 bases and the J gene end by 2 bases; junction bases not matched to a gene: 5. Looked up from germline, CDR1 is SGHRS and CDR2 is YFSETQ. Full variable domain (remainder filled in from reference TRBV5-1 and TRBJ2-7): KAGVTQTPRYLIKTRGQQVTLSCSPISGHRSVSWYQQTPGQGLQFLFEYFSETQRNKGNFPGRFSGRQFSNSRSEMNVSTLELGDSALYLCASSLVPSGSTYEQYFGPGTRLTVT.

The rearrangement links TRBV27 to TRBJ1-2; tentatively, D is TRBD1 (6 bases). V was clipped by 6 bases and J by 4 bases, with 15 bases between them. Germline V CDR1 and CDR2: MNHEY, SMNVEV (reference sequence). The CDR3 totals 14 residues. DNA for the CDR3: TGTGCCAGCAGCCCCCCAGGGGTCGGCTATGGCTACACCTTC. Its protein product is CASSPPGVGYGYTF.

This clonotype was picked up many times. The chain's CDR3 is CASQNRVRAFF. CDR3 nucleotides: TGTGCCAGTCAAAACAGGGTTCGGGCTTTCTTT. The chain is built from TRBV19 and TRBJ1-1; perhaps TRBD1 as D (6 bases). The CDR3 has 11 residues. With 8 bases removed from V and 11 bases from J, the gap between germline ends came to 15 bases. The germline V gene has CDR1 LNHDA and CDR2 SQIVND (reference sequence). Full variable domain (remainder filled in from reference TRBV19 and TRBJ1-1): DGGITQSPKYLFRKEGQNVTLSCEQNLNHDAMYWYRQDPGQGLRLIYYSQIVNDFQKGDIAEGYSVSREKKESFPLTVTSAQKNPTAFYLCASQNRVRAFFGQGTRLTVV.